This T cell receptor beta chain is from a study of blood T cell repertoires in COVID-19 (dated by TCRdb to between 2020 and 2021). At the level of the whole study: Samples covering the acute and convalescent phases of COVID-19 were provided by collaborators in the United States, Italy and Spain. The material from the prospective study consisted of cDNA or gDNA derived from T cells, B-cell-depleted T cells, or PBMCs. The dataset comprised deeply sampled blood TCRbeta repertoires from subjects exposed to, actively infected with, or recovered from COVID-19. A freely available public database, intended as a resource for researchers studying the immune response to SARS-CoV-2, is where the repertoires were released. The samples were drawn from the first 160 participants of the ongoing ImmuneRACE study and from 1,254 subjects provided by 6 global collaborators. Nearly every sample came with metadata listing a de-identified subject ID, COVID-19 status, age in years and sex. Where available, HLA class I and class II types were obtained from metadata supplied by the sample provider rather than from assay-based typing.

The immunoSEQ Assay, a bias-controlled multiplex PCR, was used to amplify TCRbeta CDR3 regions from genomic DNA. Per the original workflow: The number of nucleated cells in each sample was estimated from the amplification of reference gene primers within the assay. To quantify the absolute abundance of each unique TCRbeta CDR3 rearrangement, sequence reads were collapsed and filtered. For each sample, productive Simpson clonality was calculated by taking the square root of Simpson's diversity index across productive rearrangements. TCRdb took over this immuneACCESS table, retaining in-frame rearrangements with V and J assigned. Such tables are incomplete; in checked studies, under half of the missing clones stem from an unresolved V gene, and the remainder is unexplained. V and J calls plus clone size are reproduced from that table; the DNA served to infer D and trimming. The sample contains 200,000 to 250,000 clones, 85% to 90% of them found a single time. About 1.6% of the sample lies in the top ten.

What the study reported, not specific to this receptor: The quantity of clinical and demographic metadata differed by source and by participant and was supplied without curation.

From the germline V gene (reference sequence), CDR1 is MNHEY and CDR2 is SMNVEV. Relative to germline, V is 6 bases shorter and J is 9 bases shorter, with 18 bases between their ends. Including cysteine and phenylalanine, the CDR3 has 15 amino acids. Only the CDR3 portion is preserved as DNA: 45 bases, with reading frame beginning at the first base. A remark on this clone: This receptor's antigen is unknown. No much larger clone exists at a distance of one base, and base qualities are not known.

In the prospective study, participants were about 18 to 95 years old, resided in about two dozen geographic areas of the United States, and were enrolled through a virtual design. Cohort assignment in the prospective study relied on participant-reported clinical history from a screening survey and a study questionnaire. Recovered participants in ImmuneRACE Cohort 3 were defined as having two consecutive negative NP/OP PCR tests, clearance from a healthcare professional, or resolution of symptoms. Each participant in the prospective study had whole blood, serum and a nasopharyngeal or oropharyngeal swab collected by mobile phlebotomists. Additional blood draws and questionnaires over an approximately 2-month period could optionally be provided by prospective study participants. Before DNA extraction, prospective study blood samples were shipped either frozen or at room temperature.

Sample: PBMCs or T cells enriched from blood (not recorded which). The clonotype comes from a woman aged 45 to 65 who had recovered from COVID-19. The rearranged chain carries TRBV27 and TRBJ1-6, with an unclear D gene assignment. The CDR3 in this case is CASSQNWAEGSPLHF. The bases read TGTGCCAGCAGCCAGAATTGGGCCGAGGGTTCACCCCTCCACTTT.